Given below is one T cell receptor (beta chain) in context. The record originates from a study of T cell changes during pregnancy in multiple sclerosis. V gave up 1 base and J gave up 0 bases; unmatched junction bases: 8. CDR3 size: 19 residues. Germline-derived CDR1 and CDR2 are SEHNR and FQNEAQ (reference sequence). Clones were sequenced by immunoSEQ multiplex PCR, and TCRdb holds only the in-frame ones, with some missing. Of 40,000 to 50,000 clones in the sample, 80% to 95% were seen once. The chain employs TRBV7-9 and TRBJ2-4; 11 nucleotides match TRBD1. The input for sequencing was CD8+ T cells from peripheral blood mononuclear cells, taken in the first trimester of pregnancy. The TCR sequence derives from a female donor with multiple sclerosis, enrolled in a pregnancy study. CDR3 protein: CASSLERTGGNLAKNIQYF. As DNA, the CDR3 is TGTGCCAGCAGCTTAGAACGGACAGGGGGCAATCTAGCCAAAAACATTCAGTACTTC.